Each of the 8 T cell receptor beta chains below was sequenced from the same sample in a study of blood T cell repertoires in COVID-19. The repertoire was sequenced with immunoSEQ multiplex PCR; TCRdb's copy has only in-frame clones and lacks some. The sample has tens of thousands of clones, 86% seen once; the top ten hold roughly 1.3%. The sample consisted of peripheral blood. Receptors were obtained from a man aged 55-75 years with acute or convalescent COVID-19.

The J gene is TRBJ2-1, the V gene TRBV7-9, with D perhaps TRBD2 (7 bases). This CDR3 spans 15 amino acids. V was clipped by 3 bases and J by 10 bases, with 19 bases between them. Germline V gives CDR1 SEHNR, CDR2 FQNEAQ (reference sequence). The CDR3 loop is CASSLGAGITGEQFF. The CDR3 DNA follows: TGTGCCAGCAGCTTGGGAGCGGGGATCACAGGGGAGCAGTTCTTC.

The chain combines TRBV18 with TRBJ2-7; 8 bases line up with TRBD1. The CDR3 consists of 14 residues. CDR1 and CDR2 (germline): KGHSH, LQKENI. Trimming took 3 bases from V and 4 from J; bases not matched to a gene: 5. CDR3 amino acids: CASSPRTGQYEQYF. Written as DNA, the CDR3 is TGTGCCAGCTCACCCAGGACAGGGCAATACGAGCAGTACTTC.

The rearrangement links TRBV2 to TRBJ2-5, with TRBD2 matching over 7 bases. Per the germline V gene, CDR1 is SNHLY and CDR2 is FYNNEI. This CDR3 is built from 13 residues. J lost 3 bases, V lost 8 bases, and 6 bases had no gene match. The CDR3 bases are TGTGCCAGCGGGAGGGGATCCGAAGAGACCCAGTACTTC. This translates into CASGRGSEETQYF. Supplemented by reference TRBV2 and TRBJ2-5, the full variable domain reads EPEVTQTPSHQVTQMGQEVILRCVPISNHLYFYWYRQILGQKVEFLVSFYNNEISEKSEIFDDQFSVERPDGSNFTLKIRSTKLEDSAMYFCASGRGSEETQYFGPGTRLLVL.

Points on this clone: One junction end disagrees with the germline gene, perhaps due to a read error. This chain links TRBV10-3 with TRBJ1-2, with 8 bases fitting TRBD1. The CDR3 has 13 amino acids. The germline gives CDR1 ENHRY, CDR2 SYGVKD. The CDR3 DNA reads TGTGCCATCAGTGACCGGGACAGGTTAGGCGGGTCCTTC. Translated: CAISDRDRLGGSF.

The V gene is TRBV28, the J gene TRBJ1-2, with 10 bases identical to TRBD1. This CDR3 is 14 amino acids long. V shed 1 base, J shed 7 bases, and the junction held 3 bases outside the gene matches. From germline, CDR1 is MDHEN and CDR2 SYDVKM. The CDR3 loop is CASSLLRDRGGYTF. The CDR3 DNA is TGTGCCAGCAGTTTATTAAGGGACAGGGGTGGCTACACCTTC.

V gene TRBV6-2 or TRBV6-3 combines with J gene TRBJ1-5; a weak D match, TRBD1 (5 bases). The germline CDR1 and CDR2 sequences are MNHEY and SVGEGT. There are 14 residues in the CDR3. V was trimmed by 2 bases and J by 4 bases, leaving 9 bases between them. The CDR3 spells CASSYTGDNQPQHF. Here the CDR3 DNA reads TGTGCCAGCAGTTACACGGGGGATAATCAGCCCCAGCATTTT.

The V and J genes are TRBV28 and TRBJ2-7, with TRBD2 matching over 13 bases. Germline V CDR1 and CDR2: MDHEN, SYDVKM. J was trimmed by 6 bases and V by 1 base; bases with no gene match: 9. CDR3 length: 17 amino acids. The CDR3 DNA reads TGTGCCAGCAGTTTATCGCGGACTAGCGGGAGATGGGGCGAGCAGTACTTC. Encoded protein: CASSLSRTSGRWGEQYF.

This chain links TRBV7-2 with TRBJ2-1; 10 positions agree with TRBD2. The CDR3 has 16 amino acids. The germline CDR1 and CDR2 sequences are SGHTA and FQGNSA. V was pared by 1 base and J by 5 bases, with 5 bases of the junction left unmatched. CDR3 amino acids: CASSLERGLANNEQFF. The CDR3 coding sequence is TGTGCCAGCAGCTTAGAGCGGGGACTAGCGAACAATGAGCAGTTCTTC. Supplemented by reference TRBV7-2 and TRBJ2-1, the full variable domain reads GAGVSQSPSNKVTEKGKDVELRCDPISGHTALYWYRQSLGQGLEFLIYFQGNSAPDKSGLPSDRFSAERTGGSVSTLTIQRTQQEDSAVYLCASSLERGLANNEQFFGPGTRLTVL.